This TCR beta chain is from a study of blood T cell repertoires in COVID-19. Study as a whole: Collection of acute and convalescent COVID-19 samples took place in the United States, Italy and Spain.

Per the germline V gene, CDR1 is LNHDA and CDR2 is SQIVND (reference sequence). The CDR3 is made up of 13 amino acids. Unmatched junction bases numbered 3, after V lost 4 bases and J lost 7 bases. The data were produced by immunoSEQ multiplex PCR, yet TCRdb's version contains in-frame clones alone and is incomplete. This sample yields about 160,000 clones, of which about 88% are seen a single time; approximately 1.1% belongs to the top ten. The sequence was collected from a man aged 35 to 55 with acute or convalescent COVID-19. Sequencing was done on a sample of peripheral blood. This chain links TRBV19 with TRBJ1-5; 8 positions match TRBD1. In nucleotides, the CDR3 is TGTGCCAGTAGTAAGGACAGGGTCCAGCCCCAGCATTTT. It specifies CASSKDRVQPQHF. Full variable domain (rest looked up from reference TRBV19 and TRBJ1-5): DGGITQSPKYLFRKEGQNVTLSCEQNLNHDAMYWYRQDPGQGLRLIYYSQIVNDFQKGDIAEGYSVSREKKESFPLTVTSAQKNPTAFYLCASSKDRVQPQHFGDGTRLSIL.